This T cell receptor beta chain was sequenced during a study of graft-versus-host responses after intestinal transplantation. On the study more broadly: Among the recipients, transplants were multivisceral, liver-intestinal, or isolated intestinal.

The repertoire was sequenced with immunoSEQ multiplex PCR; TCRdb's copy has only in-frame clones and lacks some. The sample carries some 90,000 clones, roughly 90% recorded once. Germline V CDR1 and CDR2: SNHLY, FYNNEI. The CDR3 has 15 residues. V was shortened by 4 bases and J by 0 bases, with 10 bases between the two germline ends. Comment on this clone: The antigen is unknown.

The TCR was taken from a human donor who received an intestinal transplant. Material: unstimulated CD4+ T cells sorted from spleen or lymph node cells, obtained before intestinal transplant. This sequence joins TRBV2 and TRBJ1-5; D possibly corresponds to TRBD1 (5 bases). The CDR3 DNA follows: TGTGCCAGCAGTGGTCGGGGGGATAGCAATCAGCCCCAGCATTTT. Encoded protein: CASSGRGDSNQPQHF.